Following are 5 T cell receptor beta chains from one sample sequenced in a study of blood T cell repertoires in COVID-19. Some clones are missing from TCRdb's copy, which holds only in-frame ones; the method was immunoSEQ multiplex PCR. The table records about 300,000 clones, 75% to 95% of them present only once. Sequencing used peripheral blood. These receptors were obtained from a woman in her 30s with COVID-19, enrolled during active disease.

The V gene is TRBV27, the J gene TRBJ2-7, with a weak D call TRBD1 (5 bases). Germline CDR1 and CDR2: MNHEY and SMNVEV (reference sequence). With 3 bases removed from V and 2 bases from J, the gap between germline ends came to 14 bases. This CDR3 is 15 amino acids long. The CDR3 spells CASSFFTGDAYEQYF. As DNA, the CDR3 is TGTGCCAGCAGTTTTTTTACAGGTGATGCCTACGAGCAGTACTTC.

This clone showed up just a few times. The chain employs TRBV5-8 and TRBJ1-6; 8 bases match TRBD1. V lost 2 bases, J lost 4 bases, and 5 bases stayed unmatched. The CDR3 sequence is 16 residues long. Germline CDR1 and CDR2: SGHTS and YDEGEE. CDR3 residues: CASSFDRGPYNSPLHF. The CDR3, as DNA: TGTGCCAGCAGCTTTGACAGGGGCCCGTATAATTCACCCCTCCACTTT.

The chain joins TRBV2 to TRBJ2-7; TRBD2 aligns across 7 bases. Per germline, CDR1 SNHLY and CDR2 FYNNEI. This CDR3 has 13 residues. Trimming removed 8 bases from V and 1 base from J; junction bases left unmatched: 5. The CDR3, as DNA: TGTGCCAGCCTTGCTAGCGGTTCCTACGAGCAGTACTTC. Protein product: CASLASGSYEQYF.

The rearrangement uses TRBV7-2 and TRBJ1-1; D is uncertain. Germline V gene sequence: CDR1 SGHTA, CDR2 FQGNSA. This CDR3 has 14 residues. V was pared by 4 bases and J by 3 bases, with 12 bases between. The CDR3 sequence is CASSYNLGDTEAFF. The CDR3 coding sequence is TGTGCCAGCAGCTACAACCTCGGGGACACTGAAGCTTTCTTT.

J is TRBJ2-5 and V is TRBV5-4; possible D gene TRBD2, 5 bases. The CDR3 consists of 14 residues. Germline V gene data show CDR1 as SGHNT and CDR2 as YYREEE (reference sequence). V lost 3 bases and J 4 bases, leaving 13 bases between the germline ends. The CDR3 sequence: CASSSRVSGETQYF. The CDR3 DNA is TGTGCCAGCAGCTCCCGTGTGAGCGGAGAGACCCAGTACTTC.